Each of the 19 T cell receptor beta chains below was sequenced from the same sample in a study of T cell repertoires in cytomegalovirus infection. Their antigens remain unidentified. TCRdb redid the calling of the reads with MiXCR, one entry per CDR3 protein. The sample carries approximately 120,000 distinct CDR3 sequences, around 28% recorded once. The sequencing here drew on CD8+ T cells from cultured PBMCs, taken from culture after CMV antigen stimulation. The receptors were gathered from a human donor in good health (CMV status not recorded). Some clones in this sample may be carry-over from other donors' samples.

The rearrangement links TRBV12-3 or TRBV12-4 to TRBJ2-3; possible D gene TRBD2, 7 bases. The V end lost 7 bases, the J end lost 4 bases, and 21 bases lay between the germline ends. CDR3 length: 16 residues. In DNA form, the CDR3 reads TGTGCCAGCACCCCTAGGGGGGGGGTGAATGCAGATACGCAGTATTTT. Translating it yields CASTPRGGVNADTQYF.

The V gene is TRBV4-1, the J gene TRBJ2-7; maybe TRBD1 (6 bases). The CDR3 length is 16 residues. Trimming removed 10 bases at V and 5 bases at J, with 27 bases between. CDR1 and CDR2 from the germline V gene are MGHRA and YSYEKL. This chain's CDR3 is CATFRGRWGPRDEQYF. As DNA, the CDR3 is TGCGCCACGTTCCGGGGTCGCTGGGGGCCTCGGGACGAGCAGTACTTC.

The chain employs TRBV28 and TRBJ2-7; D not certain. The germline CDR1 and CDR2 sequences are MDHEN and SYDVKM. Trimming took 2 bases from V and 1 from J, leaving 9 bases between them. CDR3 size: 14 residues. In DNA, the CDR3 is TGTGCCAGCAGTTTAACAGCCCTATCCTACGAGCAGTACTTC. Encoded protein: CASSLTALSYEQYF.

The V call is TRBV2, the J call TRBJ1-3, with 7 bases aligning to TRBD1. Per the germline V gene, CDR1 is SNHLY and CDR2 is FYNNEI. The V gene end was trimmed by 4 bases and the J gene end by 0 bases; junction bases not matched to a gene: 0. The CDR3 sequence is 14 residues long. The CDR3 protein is CASSGDSSGNTIYF. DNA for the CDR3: TGTGCCAGCAGTGGGGACAGCTCTGGAAACACCATATATTTT.

The CDR3 DNA is TGTGCCAGTACTCTAAACCTTGAAGCTTTCTTT. It codes for CASTLNLEAFF. The V and J genes are TRBV19 and TRBJ1-1; no clear D gene. This CDR3 region has 11 residues. Trimming left V 7 bases short and J 7 bases short, with 10 bases between. Germline lookup yields CDR1 LNHDA and CDR2 SQIVND (reference sequence). The full variable domain, rest sourced from reference TRBV19 and TRBJ1-1, is DGGITQSPKYLFRKEGQNVTLSCEQNLNHDAMYWYRQDPGQGLRLIYYSQIVNDFQKGDIAEGYSVSREKKESFPLTVTSAQKNPTAFYLCASTLNLEAFFGQGTRLTVV.

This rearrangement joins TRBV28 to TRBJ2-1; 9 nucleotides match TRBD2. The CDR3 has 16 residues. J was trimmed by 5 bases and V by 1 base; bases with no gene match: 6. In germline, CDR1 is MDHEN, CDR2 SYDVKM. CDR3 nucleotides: TGTGCCAGCAGTTTATCGGCTAGCGGGACAGACAATGAGCAGTTCTTC. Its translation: CASSLSASGTDNEQFF.

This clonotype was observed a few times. In DNA, the CDR3 is TGTGCCAGCAGCCAGGCAACGGAAGAGACCCAGTACTTC. Protein product: CASSQATEETQYF. The chain combines TRBV5-4 with TRBJ2-5; D remains unclear. Germline V gives CDR1 SGHNT, CDR2 YYREEE (reference sequence). CDR3 length: 13 residues. The V and J ends lost 4 bases and 3 bases respectively, with 10 bases between them.

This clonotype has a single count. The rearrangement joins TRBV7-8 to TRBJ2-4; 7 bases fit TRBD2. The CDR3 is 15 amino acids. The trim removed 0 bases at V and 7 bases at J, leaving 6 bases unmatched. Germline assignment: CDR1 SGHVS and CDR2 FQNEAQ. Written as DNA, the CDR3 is TGTGCCAGCAGCTTAGCAGGCGGGGGAGGGAACATTCAGTACTTC. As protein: CASSLAGGGGNIQYF.

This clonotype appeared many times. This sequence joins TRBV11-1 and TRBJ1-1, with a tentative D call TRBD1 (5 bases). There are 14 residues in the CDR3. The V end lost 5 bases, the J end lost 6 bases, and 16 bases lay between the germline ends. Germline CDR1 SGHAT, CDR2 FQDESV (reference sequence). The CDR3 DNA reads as TGTGCCAGCAGCCTGGACAAGGCACCTCCTGAAGCTTTCTTT. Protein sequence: CASSLDKAPPEAFF.

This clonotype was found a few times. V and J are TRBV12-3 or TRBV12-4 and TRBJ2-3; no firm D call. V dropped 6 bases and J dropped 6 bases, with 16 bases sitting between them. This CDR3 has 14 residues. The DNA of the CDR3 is TGTGCCAGCAGGCCGAGCGCCCGCCGGGATACGCAGTATTTT. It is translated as CASRPSARRDTQYF.

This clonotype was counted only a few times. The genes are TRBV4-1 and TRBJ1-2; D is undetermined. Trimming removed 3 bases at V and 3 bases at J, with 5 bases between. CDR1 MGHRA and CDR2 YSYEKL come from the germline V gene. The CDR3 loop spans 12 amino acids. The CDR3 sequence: CASSQGDYGYTF. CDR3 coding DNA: TGCGCCAGCAGCCAGGGAGACTATGGCTACACCTTC.

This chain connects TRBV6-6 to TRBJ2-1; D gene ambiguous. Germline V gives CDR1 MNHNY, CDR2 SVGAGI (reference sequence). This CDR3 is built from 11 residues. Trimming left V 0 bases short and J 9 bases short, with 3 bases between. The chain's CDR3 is CASSYSTEQFF. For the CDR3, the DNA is TGTGCCAGCAGTTACTCGACTGAGCAGTTCTTC.

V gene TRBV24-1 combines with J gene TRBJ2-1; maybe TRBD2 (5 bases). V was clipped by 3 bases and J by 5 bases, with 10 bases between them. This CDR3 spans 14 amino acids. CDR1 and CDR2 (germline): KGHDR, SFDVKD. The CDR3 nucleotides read TGTGCCACCAGTGATGGAGGTCTAAACAATGAGCAGTTCTTC. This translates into CATSDGGLNNEQFF.

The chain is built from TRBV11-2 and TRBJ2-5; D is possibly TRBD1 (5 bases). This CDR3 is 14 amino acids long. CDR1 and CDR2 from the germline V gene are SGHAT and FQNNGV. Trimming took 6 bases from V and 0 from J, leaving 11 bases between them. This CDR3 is CASRTYRYQETQYF. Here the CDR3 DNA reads TGTGCCAGCAGGACCTACAGGTACCAAGAGACCCAGTACTTC.

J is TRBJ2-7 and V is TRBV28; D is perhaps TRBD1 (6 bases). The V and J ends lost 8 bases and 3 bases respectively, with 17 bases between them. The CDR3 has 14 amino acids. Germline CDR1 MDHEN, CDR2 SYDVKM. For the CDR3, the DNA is TGTGCCAGCGGGGGTGTAGGGGGAAACTACGAGCAGTACTTC. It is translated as CASGGVGGNYEQYF. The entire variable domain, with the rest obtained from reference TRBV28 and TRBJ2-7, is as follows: DVKVTQSSRYLVKRTGEKVFLECVQDMDHENMFWYRQDPGLGLRLIYFSYDVKMKEKGDIPEGYSVSREKKERFSLILESASTNQTSMYLCASGGVGGNYEQYFGPGTRLTVT.

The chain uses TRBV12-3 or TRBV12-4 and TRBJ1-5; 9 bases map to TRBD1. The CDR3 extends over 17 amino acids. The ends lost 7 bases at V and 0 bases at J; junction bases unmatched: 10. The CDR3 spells CASKYGTGPLSNQPQHF. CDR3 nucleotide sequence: TGTGCCAGCAAGTATGGGACAGGGCCACTTAGCAATCAGCCCCAGCATTTT.

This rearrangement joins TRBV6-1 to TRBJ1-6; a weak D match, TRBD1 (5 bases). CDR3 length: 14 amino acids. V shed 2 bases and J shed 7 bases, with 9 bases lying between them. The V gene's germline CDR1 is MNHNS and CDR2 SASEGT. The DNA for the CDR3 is TGTGCCAGCAGTGAACAGGGCGAAAATTCACCCCTCCACTTT. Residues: CASSEQGENSPLHF.

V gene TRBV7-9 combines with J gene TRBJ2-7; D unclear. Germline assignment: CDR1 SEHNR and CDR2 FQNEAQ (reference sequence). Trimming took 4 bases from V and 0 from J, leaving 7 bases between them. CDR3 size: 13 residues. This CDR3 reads CASSSQSSYEQYF. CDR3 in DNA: TGTGCCAGCAGCTCTCAGAGCTCCTACGAGCAGTACTTC.

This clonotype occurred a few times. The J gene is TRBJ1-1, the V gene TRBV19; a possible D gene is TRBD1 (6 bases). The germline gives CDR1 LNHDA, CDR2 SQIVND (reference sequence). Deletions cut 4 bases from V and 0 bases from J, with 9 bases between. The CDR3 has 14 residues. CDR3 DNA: TGTGCCAGTAGTAGAGGACAGATGAACACTGAAGCTTTCTTT. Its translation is CASSRGQMNTEAFF.